This entry lists 29 T cell receptor beta chains sequenced from one sample in a study of T cells after yellow fever vaccination. MiXCR, applied by TCRdb to the 5' RACE reads, yields one record per CDR3 protein. Here the sample spans about 200,000 distinct CDR3 sequences, 3% to 3.5% being singletons. The source material was CD4+ T cells sorted from PBMCs, sampled 10 days after the yellow fever booster vaccination. The receptors come from a man younger than 30 who received the YFV17D yellow fever vaccine.

This chain joins TRBV7-2 and TRBJ2-7; either TRBD1 or TRBD2 may supply D (6 bases each). The V end lost 5 bases, the J end lost 0 bases, and 14 bases lay between the germline ends. The CDR3 totals 15 residues. Per the germline V gene, CDR1 is SGHTA and CDR2 is FQGNSA. CDR3 loop: CASSVPGASSYEQYF. The CDR3 DNA is TGTGCCAGCAGCGTCCCGGGGGCCAGCTCCTACGAGCAGTACTTC.

This clonotype was seen at least ten times. The J gene is TRBJ2-1, the V gene TRBV20-1; 12 nucleotides line up with TRBD2. CDR1 is DFQATT and CDR2 is SNEGSKA in the germline V gene (reference sequence). The length of the CDR3 is 16 residues. The trim removed 3 bases at V and 4 bases at J, leaving 7 bases unmatched. The CDR3 sequence is CSASPSGGGSYNEQFF. The CDR3 coding sequence is TGCAGTGCTAGTCCTAGCGGGGGGGGATCATACAATGAGCAGTTCTTC.

At least ten counts were recorded for this clonotype. The chain has TRBV20-1 and TRBJ2-3; 8 bases fit TRBD2. V trimming: 6 bases; J trimming: 1 base; junction bases outside the gene matches: 6. The germline V gene has CDR1 DFQATT and CDR2 SNEGSKA (reference sequence). The CDR3 runs 14 residues. In nucleotides, the CDR3 is TGCAGTGCGAAGCCGGGAGGGGGCACAGATACGCAGTATTTT. It codes for CSAKPGGGTDTQYF.

This clonotype was seen at least ten times. The J gene is TRBJ2-1, the V gene TRBV5-1, with D possibly TRBD1 on 6 matching bases. Germline lookup yields CDR1 SGHRS and CDR2 YFSETQ. This CDR3 is built from 14 residues. Trimming removed 2 bases at V and 0 bases at J, with 6 bases between. CDR3 protein: CASSLQGSYNEQFF. The CDR3 DNA sequence: TGCGCCAGCAGCTTACAGGGCTCCTACAATGAGCAGTTCTTC.

This clonotype was found a few times. The rearrangement uses TRBV7-2 and TRBJ1-2; 7 bases map to TRBD1. V shed 5 bases and J 4 bases; nucleotides not matched to a gene: 7. CDR1 is SGHTA and CDR2 is FQGNSA in the germline V gene. This CDR3 contains 14 residues. The CDR3 sequence: CASSTTTGTYGYTF. The DNA of the CDR3 is TGTGCCAGCAGCACCACGACAGGGACCTATGGCTACACCTTC.

V gene TRBV7-9 combines with J gene TRBJ2-5; tentatively, D is TRBD1 (6 bases). Trimming took 5 bases from V and 1 from J, leaving 11 bases between them. This CDR3 contains 14 residues. CDR1 is SEHNR and CDR2 is FQNEAQ in the germline V gene (reference sequence). As DNA, the CDR3 is TGTGCCAGCAGCCATGGACAGACCCAAGAGACCCAGTACTTC. It is translated as CASSHGQTQETQYF.

The CDR3 spells CASSLAGGKTQYF. Written as DNA, the CDR3 is TGCGCCAGCAGCCTGGCGGGAGGGAAGACCCAGTACTTC. The rearrangement links TRBV4-1 to TRBJ2-5, with 9 positions matching TRBD2. This CDR3 comprises 13 residues. Trimming cost V 4 bases and J 6 bases; bases outside gene matches: 3. CDR1 is MGHRA, CDR2 YSYEKL, per germline.

The chain recombines TRBV29-1 with TRBJ2-2; D unresolved. Between the trimmed V and J ends, which lost 3 bases and 1 base, there was a span of 6 bases. Germline CDR1 SQVTM, CDR2 ANQGSEA. The CDR3 is 13 amino acids. DNA for the CDR3: TGCAGCGTTGACTCCGGGAACACCGGGGAGCTGTTTTTT. Residues: CSVDSGNTGELFF.

Many counts were recorded for this clonotype. V is TRBV5-1 and J is TRBJ2-7; D gene unclear. This CDR3 region has 13 residues. V was trimmed by 4 bases and J by 3 bases, leaving 11 bases between them. Germline V gene sequence: CDR1 SGHRS, CDR2 YFSETQ. CDR3 in amino acids: CASSQAYGYEQYV. The DNA of the CDR3 is TGCGCCAGCAGCCAGGCCTACGGCTACGAGCAGTACGTC.

For this clonotype: A much larger clone differs by one base, so this may be a read error. This chain uses TRBV3-1 with TRBJ1-1; D is undetermined. Trimming cost V 0 bases and J 6 bases, with 14 bases left between them. This CDR3 is 15 amino acids long. Germline V gene data show CDR1 as LGHDT and CDR2 as YNNKEL (reference sequence). The CDR3 region has the DNA TGTGCCAGCAGCCAAGATGTAGGTTGGTCCTCTGAAGCTTTCTTT. It translates to CASSQDVGWSSEAFF.

This clonotype was found many times. The V and J genes are TRBV20-1 and TRBJ1-1; D gene ambiguous. Germline V gene sequence: CDR1 DFQATT, CDR2 SNEGSKA (reference sequence). CDR3 length equals 13 residues. The V end was cut by 0 bases, the J end by 5 bases, with 10 bases between. DNA for the CDR3: TGCAGTGCTAGAGACAACCTAGGTACTGAAGCTTTCTTT. As protein: CSARDNLGTEAFF.

This clonotype was seen ten or more times. The chain combines TRBV6-5 with TRBJ1-6, with D tentatively TRBD1 (5 bases). The CDR3 is 13 residues long. With 4 bases removed from V and 10 bases from J, the gap between germline ends came to 11 bases. Germline-derived CDR1 and CDR2 are MNHEY and SVGAGI. CDR3 amino acids: CASSSGLRSPLHF. DNA of the CDR3: TGTGCCAGCAGTTCAGGGCTCAGGTCACCCCTCCACTTT.

This clonotype was found a few times. This chain links TRBV2 with TRBJ2-5; D remains ambiguous. Germline CDR1 reads SNHLY; CDR2 reads FYNNEI. This CDR3 comprises 14 residues. V was shortened by 7 bases and J by 1 base, with 13 bases between the two germline ends. CDR3 loop: CASNWEGLQETQYF. The CDR3 coding sequence is TGTGCCAGCAATTGGGAAGGGCTCCAAGAGACCCAGTACTTC.

This clonotype appeared many times. The J gene is TRBJ2-3, the V gene TRBV7-3; D is undetermined. The CDR3 length is 13 residues. V was shortened by 6 bases and J by 1 base, with 8 bases between the two germline ends. Germline CDR1 reads SGHTA; CDR2 reads FQGTGA. The CDR3, as DNA: TGTGCCAGCAGTCCGATGGGCACAGATACGCAGTATTTT. It encodes CASSPMGTDTQYF.

In its sample, this clonotype was seen many times. V and J are TRBV4-1 and TRBJ2-5; unclear D gene. CDR1 and CDR2 from the germline V gene are MGHRA and YSYEKL. The CDR3 length is 11 residues. Trimming cost V 5 bases and J 5 bases, with 6 bases left between them. The CDR3 bases are TGCGCCAGCAGCTCATCGGAGACCCAGTACTTC. Amino acid sequence: CASSSSETQYF.

This clonotype was picked up many times. This chain connects TRBV7-8 to TRBJ2-7; TRBD2 matches 12 bases. The CDR3 totals 14 residues. Germline trimming cut 2 bases from V and 9 bases from J; bases unmatched to any gene: 5. From germline, CDR1 is SGHVS and CDR2 FQNEAQ. CDR3 sequence: CASSLLAGGRSQYV. The CDR3 DNA follows: TGTGCCAGCAGCTTACTAGCGGGGGGGCGTTCGCAGTACGTC.

In its sample, this clonotype was seen many times. The chain joins TRBV7-2 to TRBJ2-5, with unresolved D. The CDR3 covers 13 residues. CDR1 is SGHTA, CDR2 FQGNSA, per germline. V lost 1 base and J lost 5, with 8 bases in between. The CDR3 loop reads CASSLVVRETQYF. The CDR3, as DNA: TGTGCCAGCAGCTTAGTAGTGCGGGAGACCCAGTACTTC. The variable domain in full, completed from reference TRBV7-2 and TRBJ2-5, reads GAGVSQSPSNKVTEKGKDVELRCDPISGHTALYWYRQSLGQGLEFLIYFQGNSAPDKSGLPSDRFSAERTGGSVSTLTIQRTQQEDSAVYLCASSLVVRETQYFGPGTRLLVL.

Ten or more counts support this clonotype. V gene TRBV5-1 combines with J gene TRBJ1-1; D remains ambiguous. V was clipped by 0 bases and J by 1 base, with 7 bases between them. The CDR3 runs 14 residues. Germline CDR1 reads SGHRS; CDR2 reads YFSETQ. CDR3 amino acids: CASSLAAGNTEAFF. The CDR3 nucleotides read TGCGCCAGCAGCTTGGCCGCAGGGAACACTGAAGCTTTCTTT.

The chain uses TRBV20-1 and TRBJ2-2; weak D call: TRBD2 (5 bases). Germline CDR1 and CDR2: DFQATT and SNEGSKA (reference sequence). This CDR3 is 13 amino acids long. Trimming left V 0 bases short and J 6 bases short, with 8 bases between. This CDR3 reads CSARDGEPGELFF. The DNA for the CDR3 is TGCAGTGCTAGAGATGGGGAGCCCGGGGAGCTGTTTTTT.

The chain uses TRBV7-2 and TRBJ1-2, with D possibly being TRBD1 (5 bases). The V gene lost 5 bases and the J gene lost 8 bases, with 15 bases spanning the gap. The CDR3 length is 13 residues. Per germline, CDR1 SGHTA and CDR2 FQGNSA. This CDR3 is CASSPNTGYGYTF. Written as DNA, the CDR3 is TGTGCCAGCAGCCCTAATACAGGTTACGGCTACACCTTC.

Many counts were recorded for this clonotype. V and J are TRBV6-2 or TRBV6-3 and TRBJ2-2; possibly TRBD1 for D (5 bases). The germline gives CDR1 MNHEY, CDR2 SVGEGT. V was shortened by 5 bases and J by 6 bases, with 7 bases between the two germline ends. The CDR3 loop spans 12 amino acids. The CDR3 nucleotides read TGTGCCAGCAGTCCCAGGGCCGGGGAGCTGTTTTTT. Its protein is CASSPRAGELFF.

This clonotype turned up a few times. The rearrangement links TRBV2 to TRBJ2-2, with TRBD1 as a possible D gene (6 bases). The CDR3 totals 15 residues. Trimming removed 6 bases from V and 1 base from J, with 12 bases in between. The germline V gene has CDR1 SNHLY and CDR2 FYNNEI. The CDR3 here is CASRPDRMNTGELFF. The DNA for the CDR3 is TGTGCCAGCAGACCCGACAGGATGAACACCGGGGAGCTGTTTTTT. The full variable domain, its missing parts supplied by reference TRBV2 and TRBJ2-2, is EPEVTQTPSHQVTQMGQEVILRCVPISNHLYFYWYRQILGQKVEFLVSFYNNEISEKSEIFDDQFSVERPDGSNFTLKIRSTKLEDSAMYFCASRPDRMNTGELFFGEGSRLTVL.

The V gene is TRBV4-3, the J gene TRBJ1-3; 8 bases map to TRBD1. The trim removed 4 bases at V and 2 bases at J, leaving 4 bases unmatched. The CDR3 covers 15 residues. Germline-derived CDR1 and CDR2 are LGHNA and YSLEER. The CDR3 loop is CASSPTTGAGNTIYF. The CDR3 DNA is TGCGCCAGCAGCCCTACGACAGGGGCTGGAAACACCATATATTTT.

This clonotype was seen at least ten times. This rearrangement joins TRBV20-1 to TRBJ2-7; D unclear. V lost 0 bases, J lost 3 bases, and 3 bases lay in between. CDR1 and CDR2 from the germline V gene are DFQATT and SNEGSKA (reference sequence). The CDR3 loop spans 11 amino acids. In nucleotides, the CDR3 is TGCAGTGCTAGAGAGGTCTACGAGCAGTACTTC. This encodes CSAREVYEQYF.

The gene calls are TRBV7-3 and TRBJ1-1; a weak D match, TRBD1 (5 bases). V gave up 4 bases and J gave up 1 base, with 7 bases separating them. CDR3 length equals 13 residues. CDR1 is SGHTA, CDR2 FQGTGA, per germline. CDR3 sequence (DNA): TGTGCCAGCAGCTACGGGACGAACACTGAAGCTTTCTTT. Translated: CASSYGTNTEAFF.

This clonotype was recorded at least ten times. This chain links TRBV29-1 with TRBJ1-2, with TRBD1 identical over 8 bases. Germline CDR1 SQVTM, CDR2 ANQGSEA. With 0 bases clipped from V and 4 bases from J, the junction kept 7 bases outside the gene matches. The CDR3 extends over 15 amino acids. Here the CDR3 reads CSVEDLTGESYGYTF. DNA of the CDR3: TGCAGCGTTGAAGATCTGACAGGGGAGAGCTATGGCTACACCTTC.

The sample holds a few counts of this clonotype. DNA of the CDR3: TGTGCCAGCAGCCGAGGCACGGCGGGGGGGACCGGCCGGGGCTACACCTTC. It translates to CASSRGTAGGTGRGYTF. This rearrangement joins TRBV4-2 to TRBJ1-2; D perhaps matches TRBD1 (5 bases). V gave up 4 bases and J gave up 8 bases, with 26 bases separating them. CDR1 LGHNA and CDR2 YNFKEQ come from the germline V gene. This CDR3 is 17 amino acids long.

Details on this clonotype: A read error may produce the germline difference seen at one junction end. The rearrangement links TRBV6-6 to TRBJ2-5; D unresolved. This CDR3 is built from 13 residues. Per germline, CDR1 MNHNY and CDR2 SVGAGI (reference sequence). CDR3 in amino acids: CANSGGGQETQYF. The CDR3 region has the DNA TGTGCCAACAGTGGCGGCGGCCAAGAGACCCAGTACTTC.

This clonotype has only a few counts. The chain combines TRBV12-3 or TRBV12-4 with TRBJ1-6; D is perhaps TRBD1 (5 bases). Trimming removed 5 bases from V and 6 bases from J, with 17 bases in between. The CDR3 runs 16 residues. This CDR3 reads CASSQGGAGGNSPLHF. The DNA of the CDR3 is TGTGCCAGCAGTCAGGGAGGGGCGGGTGGTAATTCACCCCTCCACTTT.